These 29 T cell receptor beta chains were all obtained from the same sample, sequenced in a study of cytotoxic CD8 clonotypes in ibrutinib-treated CLL. Clones were sequenced by immunoSEQ multiplex PCR, and TCRdb holds only the in-frame ones, with some missing. The repertoire holds fewer than 25,000 clones, with under 85% as singletons. The sample here was PBMCs, taken before ibrutinib treatment. These receptors were collected from a human donor with chronic lymphocytic leukemia.

V gene TRBV2 combines with J gene TRBJ2-1; possibly TRBD1 or TRBD2 for D (9 bases each). This CDR3 comprises 19 residues. The V end was cut by 3 bases, the J end by 9 bases, with 30 bases between. CDR1 SNHLY and CDR2 FYNNEI come from the germline V gene. This CDR3 reads CASSDLDRGFSGRRGEQFF. The CDR3 bases are TGTGCCAGCAGTGATCTGGACAGGGGTTTCAGCGGGAGGAGGGGTGAGCAGTTCTTC.

V usage is TRBV6-5 and J usage is TRBJ2-7; 7 nucleotides align to TRBD2. Per the germline V gene, CDR1 is MNHEY and CDR2 is SVGAGI. The CDR3 is 13 residues long. With V trimmed by 5 bases and J by 3 bases, 4 bases remained unmatched. CDR3 amino acids: CASSPTSNYEQYF. CDR3 sequence (DNA): TGTGCCAGCAGTCCGACTAGCAACTACGAGCAGTACTTC.

This chain uses TRBV5-1 with TRBJ2-5, with D maybe TRBD2 (5 bases). The CDR3 totals 18 residues. Trimming took 3 bases from V and 1 from J, leaving 22 bases between them. CDR1 and CDR2 from the germline V gene are SGHRS and YFSETQ. The chain's CDR3 is CASSSTSPTRAFQETQYF. The CDR3 DNA is TGCGCCAGCAGCTCAACGTCCCCGACGAGGGCATTCCAAGAGACCCAGTACTTC. Full variable domain (outside the CDR3, taken from reference TRBV5-1 and TRBJ2-5): KAGVTQTPRYLIKTRGQQVTLSCSPISGHRSVSWYQQTPGQGLQFLFEYFSETQRNKGNFPGRFSGRQFSNSRSEMNVSTLELGDSALYLCASSSTSPTRAFQETQYFGPGTRLLVL.

V usage is TRBV7-3 and J usage is TRBJ2-5, with D tentatively TRBD2 (6 bases). Trimming took off 3 bases at V and 5 bases at J, with 10 bases between the two ends. The germline V gene encodes CDR1 SGHTA and CDR2 FQGTGA. There are 13 residues in the CDR3. The CDR3 DNA sequence: TGTGCCAGCAGCTTGGGGGGACGGGAGACCCAGTACTTC. Translating gives CASSLGGRETQYF.

This chain uses TRBV14 with TRBJ2-1; D possibly corresponds to TRBD2 (6 bases). The V and J ends lost 0 bases and 0 bases respectively, with 6 bases between them. CDR1 and CDR2 (germline): SGHDN, FVKESK. CDR3 length equals 15 residues. Written as DNA, the CDR3 is TGTGCCAGCAGCCAAGACGGGAGCTCCTACAATGAGCAGTTCTTC. Its translation is CASSQDGSSYNEQFF.

The chain combines TRBV5-6 with TRBJ1-2; 10 bases are shared with TRBD1. The CDR3 is 16 residues long. Trimming cost V 6 bases and J 0 bases; bases outside gene matches: 8. Germline V gene lookup returns CDR1 SGHDT and CDR2 YYEEEE. The chain's CDR3 is CASTYTGTGANYGYTF. CDR3 in DNA: TGTGCCAGCACCTATACCGGGACAGGGGCTAACTATGGCTACACCTTC.

This clone was recorded once. This sequence joins TRBV18 and TRBJ2-7; D gene uncertain. The V end lost 3 bases, the J end lost 1 base, and 4 bases lay between the germline ends. Germline V gene lookup returns CDR1 KGHSH and CDR2 LQKENI. The CDR3 loop spans 12 amino acids. CDR3 coding DNA: TGTGCCAGCTCACCCACTTCCTACGAGCAGTACTTC. It encodes CASSPTSYEQYF.

This rearrangement joins TRBV30 to TRBJ1-4, with TRBD1 as a possible D gene (6 bases). The germline CDR1 and CDR2 sequences are GTSNPN and SVGIG (reference sequence). The CDR3 is 14 amino acids. V was cut by 3 bases and J by 6 bases, with 14 bases left in between. In DNA, the CDR3 is TGTGCCTGGAGCCGACAGGATGAACATGAAAAACTGTTTTTT. Protein sequence: CAWSRQDEHEKLFF.

In this sample, this clone turned up once. V is TRBV5-6 and J is TRBJ2-7, with D perhaps TRBD2 (5 bases). The germline V gene encodes CDR1 SGHDT and CDR2 YYEEEE. Trimming stripped 4 bases from V and 0 bases from J, with 14 bases between. CDR3 size: 15 residues. CDR3 amino acids: CASSRPAGSSYEQYF. The DNA for the CDR3 is TGTGCCAGCAGCCGCCCCGCGGGTAGCTCCTACGAGCAGTACTTC.

The chain employs TRBV30 and TRBJ2-2, with 9 positions matching TRBD2. This CDR3 spans 14 amino acids. In germline, CDR1 is GTSNPN, CDR2 SVGIG (reference sequence). The ends lost 5 bases at V and 5 bases at J; junction bases unmatched: 6. The chain's CDR3 is CAWLSGSRTGELFF. The CDR3 DNA reads TGTGCCTGGCTTAGCGGGAGTCGGACCGGGGAGCTGTTTTTT.

In nucleotides, the CDR3 is TGTGCCAGTAGTATTAAAGTTTTTAGCACAGATACGCAGTATTTT. It specifies CASSIKVFSTDTQYF. The genes are TRBV19 and TRBJ2-3; D unresolved. CDR3 length: 15 residues. CDR1 is LNHDA, CDR2 SQIVND, per germline (reference sequence). Trimming pared 3 bases from V and 0 bases from J, leaving 10 bases between.

CDR3 region: CASRISEPQMDTQYF. CDR3 nucleotide sequence: TGTGCCAGCAGGATTAGCGAACCACAGATGGATACGCAGTATTTT. V and J are TRBV4-2 and TRBJ2-3, with a possible D match to TRBD2 (5 bases). V was clipped by 6 bases and J by 6 bases, with 19 bases between them. CDR1 LGHNA and CDR2 YNFKEQ come from the germline V gene. The CDR3 has 15 residues.

The chain links TRBV29-1 to TRBJ2-7, with D possibly TRBD2 on 6 matching bases. The germline gives CDR1 SQVTM, CDR2 ANQGSEA. The CDR3 totals 11 residues. The V gene lost 6 bases and the J gene lost 4 bases, with 10 bases spanning the gap. CDR3 protein: CSVGTEYEQYF. DNA of the CDR3: TGCAGCGTCGGGACTGAATACGAGCAGTACTTC.

The chain has TRBV19 and TRBJ2-3; D is possibly TRBD1 (8 bases). This CDR3 contains 15 residues. Deletions cut 6 bases from V and 0 bases from J, with 13 bases between. CDR1 is LNHDA, CDR2 SQIVND, per germline (reference sequence). As DNA, the CDR3 is TGTGCCAGTAGAGACAGGGGAGGGAGCACAGATACGCAGTATTTT. Its translation: CASRDRGGSTDTQYF.

The rearrangement joins TRBV28 to TRBJ2-1; unclear D gene. Germline loops: CDR1 MDHEN, CDR2 SYDVKM. There are 13 residues in the CDR3. V was pared by 8 bases and J by 6 bases, with 14 bases between. The CDR3 is CASLYPGGNEQFF. In DNA form, the CDR3 reads TGTGCCAGCCTATACCCAGGCGGCAATGAGCAGTTCTTC.

The rearrangement joins TRBV6-6 to TRBJ2-5; 15 bases agree with TRBD2. Germline CDR1 is MNHNY and CDR2 is SVGAGI (reference sequence). V was pared by 2 bases and J by 10 bases, with 5 bases of the junction left unmatched. This CDR3 region has 15 residues. CDR3: CASSYMGLAGGGQYF. In nucleotides, the CDR3 is TGTGCCAGCAGTTACATGGGACTAGCGGGAGGTGGCCAGTACTTC.

The V gene is TRBV7-9, the J gene TRBJ2-7, with D hard to call. Per the germline V gene, CDR1 is SEHNR and CDR2 is FQNEAQ (reference sequence). Trimming pared 2 bases from V and 8 bases from J, leaving 7 bases between. The CDR3 consists of 11 residues. CDR3 nucleotide sequence: TGTGCCAGCAGCTTACAGTTTAAGCAGTACTTC. Protein product: CASSLQFKQYF.

The chain carries TRBV27 and TRBJ2-1; D not resolved. The CDR3 spans 16 residues. Germline V lookup: CDR1 MNHEY, CDR2 SMNVEV (reference sequence). V was trimmed by 6 bases and J by 0 bases, leaving 15 bases between them. The CDR3 sequence is CASRRFSTDSYNEQFF. In nucleotides, the CDR3 is TGTGCCAGCAGGCGTTTTTCGACCGACTCCTACAATGAGCAGTTCTTC.

The chain employs TRBV6-1 and TRBJ1-5, with no clear D. The CDR3 has 14 amino acids. Trimming removed 7 bases at V and 4 bases at J, with 14 bases between. Germline CDR1 MNHNS, CDR2 SASEGT. This chain's CDR3 is CASNPGPRNQPQHF. The CDR3 region has the DNA TGTGCCAGCAACCCTGGGCCACGAAATCAGCCCCAGCATTTT.

This chain connects TRBV5-5 to TRBJ1-1; no definite D call. In germline, CDR1 is SGHKS, CDR2 YYEKEE (reference sequence). V gave up 1 base and J gave up 3 bases, with 10 bases separating them. This CDR3 has 14 amino acids. The CDR3 reads CASSLLEGYTEAFF. CDR3 coding DNA: TGTGCCAGCAGCTTGTTGGAAGGGTACACTGAAGCTTTCTTT.

The chain is built from TRBV19 and TRBJ2-1; 8 positions agree with TRBD2. Trimming removed 2 bases from V and 6 bases from J; junction bases left unmatched: 6. In germline, CDR1 is LNHDA, CDR2 SQIVND (reference sequence). The CDR3 runs 15 residues. The CDR3 DNA is TGTGCCAGTAGTATATTGGTAGCGGGACGCAATGAGCAGTTCTTC. This encodes CASSILVAGRNEQFF.

V and J are TRBV13 and TRBJ1-2; no definite D call. CDR1 is PRHDT, CDR2 FYEKMQ, per germline (reference sequence). The CDR3 extends over 13 amino acids. V was cut by 2 bases and J by 6 bases, with 10 bases left in between. CDR3 protein: CASSLIGSDGYTF. CDR3 nucleotide sequence: TGTGCCAGCAGCTTAATAGGGAGTGATGGCTACACCTTC.

This chain joins TRBV28 and TRBJ1-2; 9 bases are a match to TRBD1. The ends lost 8 bases at V and 5 bases at J; junction bases unmatched: 0. Germline V gene sequence: CDR1 MDHEN, CDR2 SYDVKM. This CDR3 has 11 amino acids. The CDR3 spells CASGQGYGYTF. In nucleotides, the CDR3 is TGTGCCAGCGGACAGGGGTATGGCTACACCTTC.

V is TRBV28 and J is TRBJ1-1, with D tentatively TRBD1 (6 bases). Germline V lookup: CDR1 MDHEN, CDR2 SYDVKM. The length of the CDR3 is 17 residues. With 10 bases removed from V and 0 bases from J, the gap between germline ends came to 24 bases. As DNA, the CDR3 is TGTGCCATTCTACCGGGACAAGGGAGGCCCCTGAACACTGAAGCTTTCTTT. This codes for CAILPGQGRPLNTEAFF.

The J gene is TRBJ2-7, the V gene TRBV19, with D unclear. The CDR3 is made up of 13 amino acids. Trimming removed 1 base from V and 1 base from J, with 5 bases in between. Germline V gene data show CDR1 as LNHDA and CDR2 as SQIVND (reference sequence). This CDR3 is CASSIAVSYEQYF. The CDR3 DNA follows: TGTGCCAGTAGTATAGCGGTTTCCTACGAGCAGTACTTC.

V is TRBV15 and J is TRBJ2-7; tentatively, D is TRBD2 (6 bases). CDR3 length equals 14 residues. The germline CDR1 and CDR2 sequences are LNHNV and YYDKDF (reference sequence). With 0 bases removed from V and 3 bases from J, the gap between germline ends came to 9 bases. The CDR3 nucleotides read TGTGCCACCAGCAGAGACGGGGGATACTACGAGCAGTACTTC. The encoded protein is CATSRDGGYYEQYF.

The chain carries TRBV5-1 and TRBJ2-3; 8 bases are a match to TRBD1. Losses at the gene ends were 4 bases for V and 9 bases for J; bases not matched to a gene: 13. Germline V gene sequence: CDR1 SGHRS, CDR2 YFSETQ. The CDR3 has 15 residues. CDR3 in DNA: TGCGCCAGCAGCCCCGGACAGGGAAGTGGAGCGACGCAGTATTTT. This translates into CASSPGQGSGATQYF.

This chain joins TRBV5-1 and TRBJ2-7; TRBD1 agrees at 8 bases. The CDR3 extends over 14 amino acids. V lost 0 bases to trimming and J lost 11 bases; unmatched junction nucleotides: 10. Germline CDR1 is SGHRS and CDR2 is YFSETQ. The CDR3 DNA reads TGCGCCAGCAGCTTGGTTCCCGGGACAGGAGAAAAGTACTTC. Amino acid sequence: CASSLVPGTGEKYF.

This chain joins TRBV19 and TRBJ2-7; either TRBD1 or TRBD2 may supply D (5 bases each). The CDR3 loop spans 16 amino acids. Trimming removed 8 bases from V and 0 bases from J, with 20 bases in between. Germline assignment: CDR1 LNHDA and CDR2 SQIVND (reference sequence). For the CDR3, the DNA is TGTGCCAGTCGATTGGTAGCCAGGGACCCCTCCTACGAGCAGTACTTC. Translating gives CASRLVARDPSYEQYF.